This T cell receptor beta chain was observed in a study of blood T cells in healthy people across ages. The germline V gene has CDR1 SGHDN and CDR2 FVKESK. V was pared by 1 base and J by 6 bases, with 15 bases between. There are 15 residues in the CDR3. Using a J-beta primer mix together with a sample-barcoded 5' primer, a second PCR was run for about 6 to 11 cycles. All cDNA molecules were each tagged by a template-switch adaptor with 12 random nucleotides. TCRdb recomputed calls from the 5' RACE reads with MiXCR, one row per CDR3 protein. Of around 900,000 distinct CDR3 sequences listed, roughly 50% are singletons. This clonotype was counted between two and nine times.

Sequences were obtained from blood. The clonotype was recovered from a woman in her sixties or seventies in good health. The chain employs TRBV14 and TRBJ1-1, with a possible D match to TRBD1 (6 bases). CDR3 in amino acids: CASSQVGGRRSEAFF. CDR3 DNA: TGTGCCAGCAGCCAAGTAGGGGGGCGAAGGTCTGAAGCTTTCTTT.